The 25 T cell receptor beta chains listed next were all sequenced from one sample in a study of OX40 agonist ivuxolimab in advanced cancers. Clones were read by immunoSEQ multiplex PCR, and TCRdb kept only the in-frame ones, dropping some. Found here are around 70,000 clones, around four fifths of them singletons; the top ten hold 5% to 7%. Material: CD4+ or CD8+ T cells sorted from blood, obtained in a trial of the OX40 agonist ivuxolimab. Receptors originate from an adult with an advanced solid tumor such as melanoma, head and neck, liver or kidney cancer.

This chain links TRBV11-2 with TRBJ2-5; D possibly corresponds to TRBD2 (7 bases). V was pared by 3 bases and J by 5 bases, with 19 bases between. This CDR3 spans 16 amino acids. Germline CDR1 SGHAT, CDR2 FQNNGV. The CDR3 region has the DNA TGTGCCAGCAGCTTGGTCGGTGGGGGGGCCGCGGAGACCCAGTACTTC. This gives the protein CASSLVGGGAAETQYF.

The rearrangement joins TRBV19 to TRBJ2-7; the match to TRBD2 covers 12 bases. Germline V gene data show CDR1 as LNHDA and CDR2 as SQIVND (reference sequence). The CDR3 extends over 15 amino acids. V lost 4 bases and J lost 2; bases outside the gene matches: 3. CDR3 amino acids: CASSRSSGRAYEQYF. The CDR3 bases are TGTGCCAGTAGTAGATCTAGCGGGAGGGCCTACGAGCAGTACTTC.

The V gene is TRBV18, the J gene TRBJ1-3; possibly TRBD1 for D (6 bases). V lost 2 bases to trimming and J lost 2 bases, with 10 bases between them. CDR1 KGHSH and CDR2 LQKENI come from the germline V gene. This CDR3 region has 15 residues. CDR3 amino acids: CASSPGGETGNTIYF. CDR3 in DNA: TGTGCCAGCTCACCAGGGGGCGAGACTGGAAACACCATATATTTT. Supplemented by reference TRBV18 and TRBJ1-3, the full variable domain reads NAGVMQNPRHLVRRRGQEARLRCSPMKGHSHVYWYRQLPEEGLKFMVYLQKENIIDESGMPKERFSAEFPKEGPSILRIQQVVRGDSAAYFCASSPGGETGNTIYFGEGSWLTVV.

This chain connects TRBV19 to TRBJ2-5; D not resolved. CDR1 and CDR2 from the germline V gene are LNHDA and SQIVND (reference sequence). This CDR3 is built from 11 residues. The V gene lost 4 bases and the J gene lost 4 bases, with 4 bases spanning the gap. CDR3 DNA: TGTGCCAGTAGTACACTAGAGACCCAGTACTTC. Protein sequence: CASSTLETQYF.

The rearrangement uses TRBV19 and TRBJ2-1; 10 bases fit TRBD1. CDR1 is LNHDA, CDR2 SQIVND, per germline (reference sequence). The CDR3 covers 17 residues. The V segment lost 5 bases and the J segment 6 bases; nucleotides outside the gene matches: 13. DNA of the CDR3: TGTGCCAGTAGTCCCCAGCGCGTAGGACAGGGGGGCAATGAGCAGTTCTTC. Translating it yields CASSPQRVGQGGNEQFF.

This clone was detected once. V usage is TRBV5-1 and J usage is TRBJ2-5, with no clear D. The CDR3 is 13 residues long. Trimming cost V 4 bases and J 2 bases, with 9 bases left between them. The germline V gene encodes CDR1 SGHRS and CDR2 YFSETQ. The CDR3 bases are TGCGCCAGCAGCGCTCCACTACAAGAGACCCAGTACTTC. It is translated as CASSAPLQETQYF.

V usage is TRBV4-3 and J usage is TRBJ1-1, with unresolved D. In germline, CDR1 is LGHNA, CDR2 YSLEER. V lost 4 bases, J lost 1 base, and 4 bases lay in between. The CDR3 is 12 amino acids. CDR3 nucleotides: TGCGCCAGCAGCCTCGGGAACACTGAAGCTTTCTTT. Amino acids: CASSLGNTEAFF.

This clone has a handful of counts. One end of the junction varies from germline; a read error may be responsible. The rearrangement joins TRBV19 to TRBJ1-5; D is possibly TRBD1 (6 bases). Germline lookup yields CDR1 LNHDA and CDR2 SQIVND (reference sequence). This CDR3 spans 13 amino acids. In nucleotides, the CDR3 is TGTGCCAGTAGTACTGCAGGGAGGGGGACGATGAATTTT. Translated: CASSTAGRGTMNF.

The V gene is TRBV28, the J gene TRBJ2-1; 8 nucleotides agree with TRBD1. The CDR3 runs to 17 residues. V lost 6 bases and J lost 5; bases outside the gene matches: 15. Germline V gene data show CDR1 as MDHEN and CDR2 as SYDVKM. Here the CDR3 DNA reads TGTGCCAGCAGGGATCGACAGGGGCGATTTGAAAACAATGAGCAGTTCTTC. Residues: CASRDRQGRFENNEQFF.

V gene TRBV5-6 combines with J gene TRBJ2-3; 10 bases are a match to TRBD2. The ends lost 0 bases at V and 2 bases at J; junction bases unmatched: 3. Germline V gives CDR1 SGHDT, CDR2 YYEEEE. This CDR3 spans 16 amino acids. The chain's CDR3 is CASSLGLAGTTDTQYF. The CDR3 DNA reads as TGTGCCAGCAGCTTGGGACTAGCGGGTACCACAGATACGCAGTATTTT.

V is TRBV7-2 and J is TRBJ1-5, with no clear D. V was clipped by 1 base and J by 1 base, with 14 bases between them. The CDR3 is 17 amino acids. The V gene's germline CDR1 is SGHTA and CDR2 FQGNSA. The CDR3, as DNA: TGTGCCAGCAGCTTAGTGGCAGGATTGACGAGCAATCAGCCCCAGCATTTT. The encoded protein is CASSLVAGLTSNQPQHF. Supplemented by reference TRBV7-2 and TRBJ1-5, the full variable domain reads GAGVSQSPSNKVTEKGKDVELRCDPISGHTALYWYRQSLGQGLEFLIYFQGNSAPDKSGLPSDRFSAERTGGSVSTLTIQRTQQEDSAVYLCASSLVAGLTSNQPQHFGDGTRLSIL.

This chain uses TRBV11-1 with TRBJ2-5, with 15 bases lining up with TRBD2. The CDR3 consists of 17 residues. J lost 1 base, V lost 7 bases, and 7 bases had no gene match. Per germline, CDR1 SGHAT and CDR2 FQDESV (reference sequence). This CDR3 reads CASNPGTSGGLQETQYF. The CDR3 DNA follows: TGTGCCAGCAACCCCGGGACTAGCGGGGGGCTCCAAGAGACCCAGTACTTC.

Only a few counts were recorded for this clone. The chain links TRBV13 to TRBJ2-1, with a tentative D call TRBD1 (6 bases). The CDR3 runs 13 residues. V shed 5 bases and J shed 4 bases, with 9 bases lying between them. Germline V gene data show CDR1 as PRHDT and CDR2 as FYEKMQ (reference sequence). The CDR3 region has the DNA TGTGCCAGCAGCCTGGACAGATACAATGAGCAGTTCTTC. It yields the protein CASSLDRYNEQFF.

The chain joins TRBV7-6 to TRBJ2-6; 12 positions agree with TRBD2. This CDR3 has 18 residues. Trimming at V came to 5 bases and at J to 0 bases, leaving 5 bases not matched to a gene. Germline-derived CDR1 and CDR2 are SGHVS and FNYEAQ. In nucleotides, the CDR3 is TGTGCCAGCAGCGGAGCGACTAGCGGGGGCTCTGGGGCCAACGTCCTGACTTTC. Amino acid sequence: CASSGATSGGSGANVLTF. The whole variable domain, remainder taken from reference TRBV7-6 and TRBJ2-6, is GAGVSQSPRYKVTKRGQDVALRCDPISGHVSLYWYRQALGQGPEFLTYFNYEAQQDKSGLPNDRFSAERPEGSISTLTIQRTEQRDSAMYRCASSGATSGGSGANVLTFGAGSRLTVL.

The chain has TRBV28 and TRBJ2-1, with 15 bases matching TRBD2. CDR1 and CDR2 (germline): MDHEN, SYDVKM. The CDR3 is 15 amino acids. The V segment lost 6 bases and the J segment 14 bases; nucleotides outside the gene matches: 11. The CDR3 spells CASSPRTSGRASEFF. The CDR3 DNA sequence: TGTGCCAGCAGCCCGAGGACTAGCGGGAGGGCCTCGGAGTTCTTC. Complete variable domain (other parts from reference TRBV28 and TRBJ2-1): DVKVTQSSRYLVKRTGEKVFLECVQDMDHENMFWYRQDPGLGLRLIYFSYDVKMKEKGDIPEGYSVSREKKERFSLILESASTNQTSMYLCASSPRTSGRASEFFGPGTRLTVL.

The J gene is TRBJ1-5, the V gene TRBV15; possible D gene TRBD1, 5 bases. The germline CDR1 and CDR2 sequences are LNHNV and YYDKDF (reference sequence). V was shortened by 0 bases and J by 6 bases, with 12 bases between the two germline ends. There are 15 residues in the CDR3. This CDR3 reads CATSRDTGLGQPQHF. CDR3 sequence (DNA): TGTGCCACCAGCAGAGACACGGGGCTTGGTCAGCCCCAGCATTTT.

This chain joins TRBV7-2 and TRBJ2-3; D is ambiguous. Germline values: CDR1 SGHTA, CDR2 FQGNSA. The CDR3 contains 15 residues. With 5 bases removed from V and 4 bases from J, the gap between germline ends came to 16 bases. In DNA, the CDR3 is TGTGCCAGCAGCCCCCCTGGAGTAAAATCAGATACGCAGTATTTT. It is translated as CASSPPGVKSDTQYF.

This chain links TRBV4-1 with TRBJ2-7; perhaps TRBD2 as D (6 bases). Germline lookup yields CDR1 MGHRA and CDR2 YSYEKL. The CDR3 has 15 residues. Trimming left V 1 base short and J 2 bases short, with 12 bases between. CDR3 sequence (DNA): TGCGCCAGCAGCCAAGGTGCGGGATCAACCTACGAGCAGTACTTC. It codes for CASSQGAGSTYEQYF.

The genes are TRBV10-3 and TRBJ2-3, with D perhaps matching TRBD1 or TRBD2 (5 bases each). Germline CDR1 is ENHRY and CDR2 is SYGVKD. Between the trimmed V and J ends, which lost 6 bases and 3 bases, there was a span of 7 bases. CDR3 size: 12 residues. CDR3 protein: CAISRETDTQYF. CDR3 in DNA: TGTGCCATCAGCAGGGAGACAGATACGCAGTATTTT.

V is TRBV12-5 and J is TRBJ1-4; D gene unclear. The CDR3 is 15 amino acids. The ends were cut back, 4 bases at V and 0 bases at J, with 9 bases in the middle. CDR1 and CDR2 from the germline V gene are LGHNT and FRNRAP. The CDR3 region is CASGSTTATNEKLFF. Written as DNA, the CDR3 is TGTGCTAGTGGTTCCACGACCGCAACTAATGAAAAACTGTTTTTT.

The chain employs TRBV9 and TRBJ1-6; 8 positions match TRBD1. The trim removed 0 bases at V and 9 bases at J, leaving 5 bases unmatched. Germline lookup yields CDR1 SGDLS and CDR2 YYNGEE. The CDR3 runs 15 residues. DNA for the CDR3: TGTGCCAGCAGCGTAGAGGGCAGGGGGCTTTCACCCCTCCACTTT. This gives the protein CASSVEGRGLSPLHF.

The rearrangement uses TRBV5-1 and TRBJ1-2; D possibly corresponds to TRBD1 (6 bases). Trimming cost V 4 bases and J 0 bases, with 25 bases left between them. The CDR3 is made up of 19 amino acids. Germline V CDR1 and CDR2: SGHRS, YFSETQ. CDR3 in amino acids: CASSETGSPLRVSNYGYTF. The CDR3 nucleotides read TGCGCCAGCAGCGAGACAGGTTCCCCCCTAAGAGTCTCTAACTATGGCTACACCTTC.

This chain links TRBV19 with TRBJ1-6; 10 bases line up with TRBD1. Germline CDR1 is LNHDA and CDR2 is SQIVND (reference sequence). Losses at the gene ends were 6 bases for V and 9 bases for J; bases not matched to a gene: 5. This CDR3 has 14 residues. The CDR3, as DNA: TGTGCCAGTAGCCGACAGGGGGCTAGTTCACCCCTCCACTTT. It translates to CASSRQGASSPLHF.

This clone was counted once. The chain uses TRBV5-1 and TRBJ1-5; D ambiguous. The CDR3 totals 15 residues. V was shortened by 0 bases and J by 1 base, with 8 bases between the two germline ends. Germline lookup yields CDR1 SGHRS and CDR2 YFSETQ. The CDR3 DNA follows: TGCGCCAGCAGCTTGGCTACGGGAAGCAATCAGCCCCAGCATTTT. This translates into CASSLATGSNQPQHF.

This chain joins TRBV5-1 and TRBJ1-6, with 8 bases that match TRBD1. V was clipped by 7 bases and J by 7 bases; unmatched bases: 4. The length of the CDR3 is 13 residues. CDR1 and CDR2 from the germline V gene are SGHRS and YFSETQ. CDR3 nucleotides: TGCGCCAGCGGTTGGACAGGGAATTCACCCCTCCACTTT. Translated, it gives CASGWTGNSPLHF.